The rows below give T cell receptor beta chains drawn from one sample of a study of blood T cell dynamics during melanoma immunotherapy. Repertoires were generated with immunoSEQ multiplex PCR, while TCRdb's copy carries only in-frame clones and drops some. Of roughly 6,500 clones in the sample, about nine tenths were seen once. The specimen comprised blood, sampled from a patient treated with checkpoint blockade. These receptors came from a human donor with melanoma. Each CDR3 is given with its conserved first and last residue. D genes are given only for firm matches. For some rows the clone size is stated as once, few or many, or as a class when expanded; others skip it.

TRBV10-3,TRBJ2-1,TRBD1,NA,CAISEPRDRGRLVFF,TGTGCCATCAGTGAACCACGGGACAGGGGGCGTTTGGTTTTCTTC
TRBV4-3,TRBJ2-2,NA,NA,CASSQGPNTGELFF,TGCGCCAGCAGCCAGGGGCCCAACACCGGGGAGCTGTTTTTT
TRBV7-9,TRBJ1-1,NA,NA,CASSPRGIINLNTEAFF,TGTGCCAGCAGCCCTAGGGGTATAATAAATTTGAACACTGAAGCTTTCTTT
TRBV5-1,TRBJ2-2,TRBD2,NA,CASSSGKGLTNTGELFF,TGCGCCAGCAGCTCGGGGAAGGGACTAACGAACACCGGGGAGCTGTTTTTT
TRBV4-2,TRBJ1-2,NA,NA,CASSQEEFSYGYTF,TGTGCCAGCAGCCAAGAAGAGTTTTCTTATGGCTACACCTTC
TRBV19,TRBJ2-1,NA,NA,CVSSIAANNEQFF,TGTGTCAGTAGTATAGCAGCCAACAATGAGCAGTTCTTC
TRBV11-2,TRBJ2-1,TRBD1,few,CASSIRTGAGNEQFF,TGTGCCAGCAGTATTCGGACAGGGGCCGGCAATGAGCAGTTCTTC
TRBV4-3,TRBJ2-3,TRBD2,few,CASSQEYLAGSRDTQYF,TGCGCCAGCAGCCAAGAATACCTAGCGGGCTCTCGGGATACGCAGTATTTT
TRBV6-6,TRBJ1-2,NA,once,CASSYPGPTNYGYTF,TGTGCCAGCAGTTACCCCGGACCTACTAACTATGGCTACACCTTC
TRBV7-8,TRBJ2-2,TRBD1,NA,CASSLPLQGPPNTGELFF,TGTGCCAGCAGCTTACCTCTACAGGGGCCCCCGAACACCGGGGAGCTGTTTTTT
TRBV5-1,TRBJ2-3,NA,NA,CASSFLDRLTDTQYF,TGCGCCAGCAGCTTTTTAGACAGACTCACAGATACGCAGTATTTT
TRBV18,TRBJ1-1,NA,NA,CASSLHRNTEAFF,TGTGCCAGCTCGTTGCACAGGAACACTGAAGCTTTCTTT
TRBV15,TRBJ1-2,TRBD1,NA,CATSLIQGAWDGYTF,TGTGCCACCAGCCTCATCCAGGGGGCGTGGGATGGCTACACCTTC
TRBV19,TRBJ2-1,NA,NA,CASSIGPGAYNEQFF,TGTGCCAGTAGTATAGGGCCAGGGGCCTACAATGAGCAGTTCTTC
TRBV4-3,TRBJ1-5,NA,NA,CASSQDGDDDQPQHF,TGCGCCAGCAGCCAAGATGGGGACGATGATCAGCCCCAGCATTTT
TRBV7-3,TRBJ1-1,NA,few,CASSLRRNTEAFF,TGTGCCAGCAGCTTAAGGAGGAACACTGAAGCTTTCTTT
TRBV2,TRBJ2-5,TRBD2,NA,CASTGEGQETQYF,TGTGCCAGCACCGGGGAGGGTCAAGAGACCCAGTACTTC
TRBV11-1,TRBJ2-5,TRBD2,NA,CASSFAAGRETQYF,TGTGCCAGCAGCTTCGCAGCGGGGAGAGAGACCCAGTACTTC
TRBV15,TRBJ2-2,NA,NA,CATKDRNTGELFF,TGTGCCACCAAGGACAGAAACACCGGGGAGCTGTTTTTT
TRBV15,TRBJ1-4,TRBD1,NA,CATSRVQRTGNEKLFF,TGTGCCACCAGCAGAGTGCAGAGGACAGGTAATGAAAAACTGTTTTTT
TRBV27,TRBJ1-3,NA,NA,CASRRGSGNTIYF,TGTGCCAGCAGACGAGGGTCTGGAAACACCATATATTTT
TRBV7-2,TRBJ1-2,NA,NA,CASSLARDQGYTF,TGTGCCAGCAGCTTAGCGCGGGATCAGGGCTACACCTTC
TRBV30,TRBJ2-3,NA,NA,CAGTLVSDTQYF,TGTGCCGGGACACTAGTATCAGATACGCAGTATTTT
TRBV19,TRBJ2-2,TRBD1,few,CASSMRTGANTGELFF,TGTGCCAGTTCGATGCGGACAGGGGCGAACACCGGGGAGCTGTTTTTT